This TCR beta chain was obtained from a study of CD8 T cells in ankylosing spondylitis. Libraries for TCR beta were made by quantitative 5'-RACE with molecular barcodes. TCRdb reprocessed the 5' RACE reads with MiXCR, giving one entry per CDR3 protein. The sample has fewer than 500,000 distinct CDR3 sequences, about 22% seen once; the top ten hold roughly 16%. Findings and limits, study-wide: Blood of patients with ankylosing spondylitis appeared to be characterized by a TCR beta motif of eight highly homologous variants. Reportedly, significant enrichment of disease-linked clones occurred in matched ankylosing spondylitis synovial fluid. Past studies reported some motif variants in reactive arthritis synovial fluid and blood. Clones linked to the disease showed a CD8+ phenotype. They occurred at relatively low frequencies in peripheral blood.

As regards this clonotype: Its antigen is not identified.

The TCR sequence derives from a male donor with ankylosing spondylitis. The sequencing input was blood, either unsorted or a sorted T cell fraction (not recorded which).

CDR3 sequence: CASSQRTPRQGSGNTIYF. In nucleotides, the CDR3 is TGTGCCAGCAGCCAACGGACCCCCCGACAGGGGAGCGGAAACACCATATATTTT. The J gene is TRBJ1-3, the V gene TRBV3-1; TRBD1 aligns across 8 bases. Losses at the gene ends were 2 bases for V and 4 bases for J; bases not matched to a gene: 13. The germline CDR1 and CDR2 sequences are LGHDT and YNNKEL (reference sequence). This CDR3 region has 18 residues. Based on the CDR3 plus reference TRBV3-1 and TRBJ1-3, the full variable domain is DTAVSQTPKYLVTQMGNDKSIKCEQNLGHDTMYWYKQDSKKFLKIMFSYNNKELIINETVPNRFSPKSPDKAHLNLHINSLELGDSAVYFCASSQRTPRQGSGNTIYFGEGSWLTVV.